These 14 T cell receptor beta chains were all obtained from the same sample, sequenced in a study of cytomegalovirus exposure and HLA in healthy donors. The PCR was carried out with 60 Vbeta primers and 13 Jbeta primers. Only in-frame clones appear in the TCRdb table, and some are missing; sequencing was by immunoSEQ multiplex PCR. In total, the table holds roughly 120,000 clones. The sample consisted of PBMCs. These receptors originate from a man in his forties in good health and CMV-seronegative.

The V gene is TRBV5-1, the J gene TRBJ2-5; 10 bases are shared with TRBD1. Germline V gives CDR1 SGHRS, CDR2 YFSETQ. The CDR3 totals 14 residues. Losses at the gene ends were 4 bases for V and 5 bases for J; bases not matched to a gene: 5. The CDR3 sequence is CASSDPGQGETQYF. CDR3 nucleotide sequence: TGCGCCAGCAGCGATCCGGGACAGGGGGAGACCCAGTACTTC.

This chain connects TRBV7-8 to TRBJ1-1, with unresolved D. The CDR3 is made up of 11 amino acids. Germline CDR1 and CDR2: SGHVS and FQNEAQ. The germline V and J ends were trimmed by 8 bases and 5 bases, with 9 bases remaining between them. The CDR3 region is CASVLTTEAFF. The CDR3 bases are TGTGCCAGCGTCCTTACTACTGAAGCTTTCTTT. Full variable domain (remainder filled in from reference TRBV7-8 and TRBJ1-1): GAGVSQSPRYKVAKRGQDVALRCDPISGHVSLFWYQQALGQGPEFLTYFQNEAQLDKSGLPSDRFFAERPEGSVSTLKIQRTQQEDSAVYLCASVLTTEAFFGQGTRLTVV.

The chain combines TRBV5-1 with TRBJ2-2, with TRBD1 identical over 9 bases. After removal of 3 bases from V and 1 base from J, the junction contained 7 bases not matched to a gene. This CDR3 region has 17 residues. The V gene's germline CDR1 is SGHRS and CDR2 YFSETQ. CDR3 bases: TGCGCCAGCAGCTCTAAAACAGGGGGCGGGAACACCGGGGAGCTGTTTTTT. Protein product: CASSSKTGGGNTGELFF.

The rearrangement joins TRBV19 to TRBJ2-1, with D perhaps TRBD1 (6 bases). Germline CDR1 is LNHDA and CDR2 is SQIVND (reference sequence). V lost 5 bases, J lost 4 bases, and 12 bases lay in between. This CDR3 comprises 14 residues. The CDR3 sequence: CASSSGQKYNEQFF. The CDR3 coding sequence is TGTGCCAGTAGTTCTGGACAGAAATACAATGAGCAGTTCTTC.

The genes are TRBV7-8 and TRBJ2-7, with D possibly matching TRBD1 (6 bases). The CDR3 is 16 amino acids. From germline, CDR1 is SGHVS and CDR2 FQNEAQ. V lost 5 bases to trimming and J lost 2 bases, with 19 bases between them. This CDR3 reads CASSLRVGQGTYEQYF. In DNA, the CDR3 is TGTGCCAGCAGCCTCCGGGTGGGGCAGGGGACCTACGAGCAGTACTTC.

V usage is TRBV7-3 and J usage is TRBJ2-1; TRBD2 matches 10 bases. Germline V gene data show CDR1 as SGHTA and CDR2 as FQGTGA. Trimming at V came to 5 bases and at J to 9 bases, leaving 16 bases not matched to a gene. The CDR3 length is 17 residues. Here the CDR3 DNA reads TGTGCCAGCAGCCGAGAGGGACTAGCGTTAAAGGGTGGTGAGCAGTTCTTC. It encodes CASSREGLALKGGEQFF. Looking up the rest from reference TRBV7-3 and TRBJ2-1 gives the full variable domain: GAGVSQTPSNKVTEKGKYVELRCDPISGHTALYWYRQSLGQGPEFLIYFQGTGAADDSGLPNDRFFAVRPEGSVSTLKIQRTERGDSAVYLCASSREGLALKGGEQFFGPGTRLTVL.

This rearrangement joins TRBV5-6 to TRBJ2-7; D call uncertain. The germline V and J ends were trimmed by 4 bases and 6 bases, with 29 bases remaining between them. The CDR3 is made up of 18 amino acids. Germline CDR1 reads SGHDT; CDR2 reads YYEEEE. The CDR3, as DNA: TGTGCCAGCAGCAAAGCCTTATCCCTCCACGAGGCCCGGCTCGAGCAGTACTTC. It specifies CASSKALSLHEARLEQYF.

The chain links TRBV5-4 to TRBJ2-1; TRBD2 might be the D (6 bases). V was trimmed by 5 bases and J by 0 bases, leaving 15 bases between them. CDR1 SGHNT and CDR2 YYREEE come from the germline V gene (reference sequence). The CDR3 is 16 residues long. This CDR3 reads CASRQAGPSSYNEQFF. CDR3 coding DNA: TGTGCCAGCAGGCAAGCGGGCCCCAGCTCCTACAATGAGCAGTTCTTC.

This chain connects TRBV7-8 to TRBJ2-7, with 8 bases that match TRBD2. The length of the CDR3 is 14 residues. Unmatched junction bases numbered 8, after V lost 4 bases and J lost 6 bases. From germline, CDR1 is SGHVS and CDR2 FQNEAQ. The CDR3 sequence: CASSSRGGMVEQYF. DNA for the CDR3: TGTGCCAGCAGCTCCCGGGGGGGTATGGTCGAGCAGTACTTC.

The genes are TRBV25-1 and TRBJ1-3, with D possibly matching TRBD1 (6 bases). The CDR3 totals 16 residues. The germline V gene has CDR1 MGHDK and CDR2 SYGVNS. The germline V and J ends were trimmed by 3 bases and 2 bases, with 14 bases remaining between them. CDR3 protein: CASSDRAGEPGNTIYF. The CDR3 DNA follows: TGTGCCAGCAGTGATAGGGCAGGGGAGCCTGGAAACACCATATATTTT.

The chain recombines TRBV6-1 with TRBJ2-1, with 9 bases fitting TRBD1. The CDR3 sequence is 15 residues long. The V segment lost 6 bases and the J segment 0 bases; nucleotides outside the gene matches: 3. Germline CDR1 reads MNHNS; CDR2 reads SASEGT. This CDR3 is CASRGTGYSYNEQFF. The CDR3 DNA reads as TGTGCCAGCAGAGGGACAGGGTACTCCTACAATGAGCAGTTCTTC.

As regards this clone: A read error may produce the germline difference seen at one junction end. The V gene is TRBV5-4, the J gene TRBJ1-1, with D hard to call. The CDR3 is 14 residues long. Looked up from germline, CDR1 is SGHNT and CDR2 is YYREEE (reference sequence). CDR3 sequence (DNA): TGTGCCAGCAAAACACTGCCTCTCGAGACTGAGGCTTTCTTT. As protein: CASKTLPLETEAFF.

As concerns this clone: The junction differs from germline at one of its ends, possibly a read error. The genes are TRBV19 and TRBJ2-7, with 14 bases lining up with TRBD2. This CDR3 has 15 amino acids. Germline loops: CDR1 LNHDA, CDR2 SQIVND (reference sequence). The CDR3 DNA is TGTGCCAATAGTATGCGGACTAGCGGGAGGAACGAGCAGTACTTC. It specifies CANSMRTSGRNEQYF.

This sequence joins TRBV11-3 and TRBJ2-7, with 9 nucleotides matching TRBD2. J gave up 0 bases and V 2 bases, and 8 bases lay outside the gene matches. This CDR3 is 17 amino acids long. Germline loops: CDR1 SGHNT, CDR2 YENEEA. The CDR3: CASSLLGIAGASYEQYF. Written as DNA, the CDR3 is TGTGCCAGCAGCTTATTAGGAATAGCGGGAGCCTCCTACGAGCAGTACTTC.